The 4 T cell receptor beta chains below all came from one sample that was sequenced in a study of molecular identifiers for immune sequencing clone quantification (dated by TCRdb to about 2018). The library was made by PCR. Sequencing was carried out with a NextSeq 500. TCRdb cleaned the public reads at Q25 with fastp, built clones with MiXCR and kept in-frame beta chains. For every CDR3 protein sequence, its rows merge into one entry that carries the most common genes and DNA. The sample table records about 630,000 distinct CDR3 sequences; over 25% of these occur just once. The top ten clones comprise 0.75% to 0.8% of the sample. Sequenced material: naive CD8+ T cells from blood, with Jurkat cell RNA spiked in. The cell subset or site label, read with the paper, signifies: FACS-sorted CD8+CD4-CCR7+CD45RA+ naive T cells. All receptors come from a human donor in good health. Some libraries in this study had Jurkat cell RNA spiked in.

This clonotype has at least ten counts. The rearrangement uses TRBV6-5 and TRBJ2-7; a weak D match, TRBD1 (6 bases). V lost 2 bases and J lost 2, with 13 bases in between. The CDR3 has 15 amino acids. Germline CDR1 is MNHEY and CDR2 is SVGAGI. As DNA, the CDR3 is TGTGCCAGCAGTTACGGCAACAGGGTAGCCTACGAGCAGTACTTC. It codes for CASSYGNRVAYEQYF.

This clonotype was counted at least ten times. V and J are TRBV9 and TRBJ2-5; 7 positions match TRBD1. This CDR3 contains 14 residues. Germline CDR1 and CDR2: SGDLS and YYNGEE. Trimming took 3 bases from V and 3 from J; bases not matched to a gene: 5. The CDR3 sequence is CASSATGIEETQYF. The CDR3 coding sequence is TGTGCCAGCAGCGCGACAGGGATAGAAGAGACCCAGTACTTC.

The CDR3 region is CSARDQQTSGCLYETQYF. CDR3 sequence (DNA): TGCAGTGCTAGAGATCAGCAGACTAGCGGGTGCCTCTATGAGACCCAGTACTTC. J is TRBJ2-5 and V is TRBV20-1, with TRBD2 matching 10 bases. The CDR3 sequence is 18 residues long. In germline, CDR1 is DFQATT, CDR2 SNEGSKA (reference sequence). Losses at the gene ends were 0 bases for V and 5 bases for J; bases not matched to a gene: 15.

A word on this clonotype: It may be a read error: a sequence one base away is much more abundant. This chain connects TRBV4-3 to TRBJ1-1; no definite D call. The V end was cut by 0 bases, the J end by 2 bases, with 13 bases between. Per the germline V gene, CDR1 is LGHNA and CDR2 is YSLEER. This CDR3 is built from 16 residues. The CDR3 sequence: CASSQDTAGGNTEAFF. CDR3 sequence (DNA): TGCGCCAGCAGCCAAGATACGGCAGGAGGAAACACTGAAGCTTTCTTT.